This is a list of T cell receptor beta chains from one sample in a study of T cell changes during pregnancy in multiple sclerosis. Generated by immunoSEQ multiplex PCR, the TCRdb table keeps only in-frame clones and is missing some. The table lists tens of thousands of clones, roughly 96% of them singletons. The sample in question was peripheral blood, obtained in the second trimester of pregnancy. All receptors derive from a female donor with multiple sclerosis, enrolled in a pregnancy study. Each CDR3 is given with its conserved first and last residue. Each record gives: D gene, V gene, J gene, clone size, CDR3 protein, CDR3 DNA. D genes are given only for firm matches. Size is stated for part of the rows, as once, few or many counts, or as a class when the clone is expanded.

d_gene: TRBD1; v_gene: TRBV28; j_gene: TRBJ2-2; abundance: NA; CDR3aa: CASRGQGDGELFF; CDR3nt: TGTGCCAGCAGGGGACAGGGGGACGGGGAGCTGTTTTTT
d_gene: NA; v_gene: TRBV29-1; j_gene: TRBJ2-5; abundance: NA; CDR3aa: CSARTRGRGGSETQYF; CDR3nt: TGCAGCGCTAGAACCCGGGGGAGGGGGGGTTCAGAGACCCAGTACTTC
d_gene: NA; v_gene: TRBV5-1; j_gene: TRBJ1-2; abundance: few; CDR3aa: CASSGARHQSLNGYTF; CDR3nt: TGCGCCAGCAGCGGGGCGCGGCATCAGAGCTTGAATGGCTACACCTTC
d_gene: NA; v_gene: TRBV5-5; j_gene: TRBJ1-1; abundance: NA; CDR3aa: CASSVAGRLNTEAFF; CDR3nt: TGTGCCAGCAGCGTTGCTGGCAGGCTGAACACTGAAGCTTTCTTT
d_gene: NA; v_gene: TRBV11-2; j_gene: TRBJ2-1; abundance: NA; CDR3aa: CASSLVRSQSNEQFF; CDR3nt: TGTGCCAGCAGCTTAGTCCGATCACAATCCAATGAGCAGTTCTTC
d_gene: NA; v_gene: TRBV5-8; j_gene: TRBJ2-7; abundance: NA; CDR3aa: CASSTYRAPYEQYF; CDR3nt: TGTGCCAGCAGCACCTACAGGGCGCCCTACGAGCAGTACTTC
d_gene: NA; v_gene: TRBV6-5; j_gene: TRBJ1-2; abundance: NA; CDR3aa: CASSSGGGYGYTF; CDR3nt: TGTGCCAGCAGCTCCGGGGGGGGCTATGGCTACACCTTC
d_gene: TRBD2; v_gene: TRBV2; j_gene: TRBJ2-7; abundance: NA; CDR3aa: CASSPSGRAYEQYF; CDR3nt: TGTGCCAGCAGTCCTAGCGGGAGGGCCTACGAGCAGTACTTC
d_gene: NA; v_gene: TRBV2; j_gene: TRBJ2-7; abundance: NA; CDR3aa: CASSEALQSTRDEQYF; CDR3nt: TGTGCCAGCAGTGAAGCGCTTCAGTCGACCCGGGACGAGCAGTACTTC
d_gene: TRBD1; v_gene: TRBV25-1; j_gene: TRBJ2-7; abundance: NA; CDR3aa: CASSSLGTGYEQYF; CDR3nt: TGTGCCAGCAGTTCCCTCGGGACAGGGTATGAGCAGTACTTC
d_gene: TRBD1; v_gene: TRBV7-2; j_gene: TRBJ1-1; abundance: NA; CDR3aa: CASSLTGQMNTEAFF; CDR3nt: TGTGCCAGCAGCTTAACGGGACAGATGAACACTGAAGCTTTCTTT
d_gene: NA; v_gene: TRBV11-2; j_gene: TRBJ1-1; abundance: NA; CDR3aa: CASSRGAGMNTEAFF; CDR3nt: TGTGCCAGCAGCCGTGGGGCAGGGATGAACACTGAAGCTTTCTTT
d_gene: NA; v_gene: TRBV29-1; j_gene: TRBJ2-1; abundance: NA; CDR3aa: CSVEEWLGEQFF; CDR3nt: TGCAGCGTTGAGGAGTGGTTGGGTGAGCAGTTCTTC
d_gene: NA; v_gene: TRBV2; j_gene: TRBJ2-1; abundance: NA; CDR3aa: CASSERDWEFF; CDR3nt: TGTGCCAGCAGTGAACGGGACTGGGAGTTCTTC
d_gene: TRBD2; v_gene: TRBV18; j_gene: TRBJ2-2; abundance: NA; CDR3aa: CASSPGSGRASTGELFF; CDR3nt: TGTGCCAGCTCACCGGGAAGCGGGAGGGCCTCCACCGGGGAGCTGTTTTTT
d_gene: NA; v_gene: TRBV6-5; j_gene: TRBJ1-2; abundance: NA; CDR3aa: CASSRGNPNYGYTF; CDR3nt: TGTGCCAGCAGTCGAGGGAACCCTAACTATGGCTACACCTTC
d_gene: NA; v_gene: TRBV5-1; j_gene: TRBJ2-1; abundance: NA; CDR3aa: CASSFGQSYNEQFF; CDR3nt: TGCGCCAGCAGCTTTGGGCAGAGCTACAATGAGCAGTTCTTC
d_gene: NA; v_gene: TRBV5-1; j_gene: TRBJ2-5; abundance: NA; CDR3aa: CASSFLQETQYF; CDR3nt: TGCGCCAGCAGCTTCCTCCAAGAGACCCAGTACTTC
d_gene: TRBD1; v_gene: TRBV5-1; j_gene: TRBJ1-2; abundance: NA; CDR3aa: CASSPEGQGYYGYTF; CDR3nt: TGCGCCAGCAGCCCCGAGGGACAGGGGTACTATGGCTACACCTTC
d_gene: NA; v_gene: TRBV6-4; j_gene: TRBJ1-2; abundance: NA; CDR3aa: CASYDTVRGYTF; CDR3nt: TGTGCCAGCTATGACACGGTGAGAGGCTACACCTTC
d_gene: NA; v_gene: TRBV25-1; j_gene: TRBJ1-1; abundance: NA; CDR3aa: CASSGVGVGEAFF; CDR3nt: TGTGCCAGCAGTGGAGTCGGGGTAGGTGAAGCTTTCTTT
d_gene: TRBD1; v_gene: TRBV4-1; j_gene: TRBJ2-7; abundance: NA; CDR3aa: CASSLKPGTGAVEQYF; CDR3nt: TGCGCCAGCAGCCTTAAACCCGGGACAGGGGCGGTCGAGCAGTACTTC
d_gene: NA; v_gene: TRBV30; j_gene: TRBJ1-1; abundance: NA; CDR3aa: CAWSRGILNTEAFF; CDR3nt: TGTGCCTGGAGCCGGGGGATCCTGAACACTGAAGCTTTCTTT
d_gene: NA; v_gene: TRBV7-8; j_gene: TRBJ2-3; abundance: NA; CDR3aa: CASSQARGTDTQYF; CDR3nt: TGTGCCAGCAGCCAGGCGCGGGGCACAGATACGCAGTATTTT
d_gene: TRBD1; v_gene: TRBV13; j_gene: TRBJ2-7; abundance: once; CDR3aa: CASSTTGGSSYEQYF; CDR3nt: TGTGCCAGCAGCACTACAGGGGGGAGCTCCTACGAGCAGTACTTC
d_gene: NA; v_gene: TRBV1; j_gene: TRBJ2-3; abundance: few; CDR3aa: CTSSPPGQVWGGTQYF; CDR3nt: TGCACCAGCAGCCCCCCCGGACAGGTCTGGGGCGGTACGCAGTATTTT
d_gene: TRBD1; v_gene: TRBV7-9; j_gene: TRBJ1-5; abundance: NA; CDR3aa: CASSLADRGLSQPQHF; CDR3nt: TGTGCCAGCAGCTTAGCGGACAGGGGGCTAAGTCAGCCCCAGCATTTT
d_gene: NA; v_gene: TRBV11-2; j_gene: TRBJ1-2; abundance: NA; CDR3aa: CASSSTVGEAYRYGYTF; CDR3nt: TGTGCCAGCAGTTCCACGGTGGGGGAGGCTTACCGCTATGGCTACACCTTC
d_gene: NA; v_gene: TRBV28; j_gene: TRBJ2-7; abundance: NA; CDR3aa: CASSFRDEQYF; CDR3nt: TGTGCCAGCAGTTTCCGGGACGAGCAGTACTTC
d_gene: NA; v_gene: TRBV30; j_gene: TRBJ2-1; abundance: once; CDR3aa: CAWSPPGGNNEQFF; CDR3nt: TGTGCCTGGAGCCCCCCAGGGGGGAACAATGAGCAGTTCTTC
d_gene: NA; v_gene: TRBV18; j_gene: TRBJ1-1; abundance: once; CDR3aa: CASSPLSSGLNTEAFF; CDR3nt: TGTGCCAGCTCACCCCTCTCCTCGGGGTTGAACACTGAAGCTTTCTTT
d_gene: TRBD1; v_gene: TRBV4-3; j_gene: TRBJ2-1; abundance: NA; CDR3aa: CASSRDRDLNEQFF; CDR3nt: TGCGCCAGCAGTCGGGACAGAGACCTCAATGAGCAGTTCTTC
d_gene: NA; v_gene: TRBV28; j_gene: TRBJ1-2; abundance: NA; CDR3aa: CASTGSNYGYTF; CDR3nt: TGTGCCAGCACGGGAAGTAACTATGGCTACACCTTC
d_gene: NA; v_gene: TRBV4-1; j_gene: TRBJ2-3; abundance: NA; CDR3aa: CASSQDRYTDTQYF; CDR3nt: TGCGCCAGCAGCCAAGATCGTTACACAGATACGCAGTATTTT
d_gene: NA; v_gene: TRBV6-6; j_gene: TRBJ1-1; abundance: NA; CDR3aa: CASFGQGNLFF; CDR3nt: NA
d_gene: NA; v_gene: TRBV5-1; j_gene: TRBJ2-3; abundance: NA; CDR3aa: CASRVFGFLDTQYF; CDR3nt: TGCGCCAGCAGGGTGTTCGGGTTTTTAGATACGCAGTATTTT
d_gene: NA; v_gene: TRBV19; j_gene: TRBJ1-3; abundance: once; CDR3aa: CASSISNSGNTIYF; CDR3nt: TGTGCCAGTAGTATCAGTAACTCTGGAAACACCATATATTTT
d_gene: NA; v_gene: TRBV19; j_gene: TRBJ2-1; abundance: NA; CDR3aa: CASSLGHAWNEQFF; CDR3nt: TGTGCCAGTTCACTAGGCCATGCTTGGAATGAGCAGTTCTTC
d_gene: TRBD1; v_gene: TRBV4-3; j_gene: TRBJ2-5; abundance: NA; CDR3aa: CASSQDIGQGVRLGETQYF; CDR3nt: TGCGCCAGCAGCCAAGATATAGGGCAGGGGGTGCGTTTAGGGGAGACCCAGTACTTC
d_gene: TRBD1; v_gene: TRBV7-8; j_gene: TRBJ1-3; abundance: NA; CDR3aa: CASSLEGALASGNTIYF; CDR3nt: TGTGCCAGCAGCTTAGAGGGGGCCCTGGCCTCTGGAAACACCATATATTTT
d_gene: TRBD1; v_gene: TRBV6-6; j_gene: TRBJ1-5; abundance: NA; CDR3aa: CASRPRQGRSTQPQHF; CDR3nt: TGTGCCAGCAGGCCACGACAGGGAAGATCTACACAGCCCCAGCATTTT
d_gene: TRBD2; v_gene: TRBV9; j_gene: TRBJ2-3; abundance: NA; CDR3aa: CASSVGSGSGADTQYF; CDR3nt: TGTGCCAGCAGCGTAGGTAGCGGGAGCGGCGCAGATACGCAGTATTTT
d_gene: TRBD1; v_gene: TRBV19; j_gene: TRBJ2-1; abundance: NA; CDR3aa: CASSLQDRGWYEQFF; CDR3nt: TGTGCCAGTAGTCTCCAGGACAGGGGGTGGTATGAGCAGTTCTTC
d_gene: TRBD2; v_gene: TRBV5-1; j_gene: TRBJ2-1; abundance: once; CDR3aa: CASSLVASGMVYNEQFF; CDR3nt: TGCGCCAGCAGCTTGGTCGCTAGCGGGATGGTCTACAATGAGCAGTTCTTC